Listed here are 9 T cell receptor beta chains from one sample, sequenced in a study of control samples from healthy donors and cancer patients. Assay used: immunoSEQ multiplex PCR; TCRdb lists only in-frame clones, some missing. The sample lists over 40,000 clones, about nine tenths occurring once. Sequences were obtained from PBMCs. These receptors all stem from a man between 50 and 59 years old with head and neck cancer.

This clone was seen more than once but under ten times. J is TRBJ2-2 and V is TRBV7-2; D possibly matches TRBD1 or TRBD2 (6 bases each). This CDR3 is built from 16 residues. Trimming took 1 base from V and 6 from J, leaving 15 bases between them. CDR1 and CDR2 from the germline V gene are SGHTA and FQGNSA. The DNA for the CDR3 is TGTGCCAGCAGCTTAGGTGGGGGGCTTGTGGCCGGGGAGCTGTTTTTT. As protein: CASSLGGGLVAGELFF.

The rearrangement links TRBV6-5 to TRBJ1-2, with 11 bases aligning to TRBD1. The CDR3 consists of 13 residues. V lost 6 bases and J lost 8; bases outside the gene matches: 5. The germline CDR1 and CDR2 sequences are MNHEY and SVGAGI. The CDR3 is CASSEGQGGGYTF. Written as DNA, the CDR3 is TGTGCCAGCAGCGAGGGACAGGGGGGCGGCTACACCTTC.

The J gene is TRBJ1-5, the V gene TRBV7-2; possible D gene TRBD1, 6 bases. The length of the CDR3 is 14 residues. Per the germline V gene, CDR1 is SGHTA and CDR2 is FQGNSA. V was pared by 1 base and J by 7 bases, with 11 bases between. For the CDR3, the DNA is TGTGCCAGCAGCTTAGAACGGGGGGGCCAGCCCCAGCATTTT. Amino acids: CASSLERGGQPQHF.

With respect to this clone: A junction end diverges from the germline sequence, so it may reflect a read error. The V and J genes are TRBV11-2 and TRBJ2-1; the match to TRBD1 covers 8 bases. Germline CDR1 reads SGHAT; CDR2 reads FQNNGV. This CDR3 region has 13 residues. CDR3 region: CASSTAGGGEQLF. The CDR3 coding sequence is TGTGCCAGCAGCACGGCAGGGGGCGGGGAGCAGCTCTTC.

This clone was found once. This sequence joins TRBV6-6 and TRBJ2-7; TRBD1 aligns across 10 bases. V lost 5 bases and J lost 5; bases outside the gene matches: 6. CDR1 MNHNY and CDR2 SVGAGI come from the germline V gene (reference sequence). The CDR3 runs 14 residues. The CDR3 DNA reads as TGTGCCAGCAGTGCCGGGACAGGGGTAGACGAGCAGTACTTC. This translates into CASSAGTGVDEQYF.

This clone was seen a handful of times. The gene calls are TRBV11-2 and TRBJ2-4; 13 bases fit TRBD2. The V gene's germline CDR1 is SGHAT and CDR2 FQNNGV. V lost 6 bases to trimming and J lost 0 bases; unmatched junction nucleotides: 2. This CDR3 comprises 16 residues. CDR3 loop: CASRGLAGRAKNIQYF. The CDR3 coding sequence is TGTGCCAGCAGGGGACTAGCGGGGCGAGCCAAAAACATTCAGTACTTC. Filled out from reference TRBV11-2 and TRBJ2-4, the complete variable domain reads EAGVAQSPRYKIIEKRQSVAFWCNPISGHATLYWYQQILGQGPKLLIQFQNNGVVDDSQLPKDRFSAERLKGVDSTLKIQPAKLEDSAVYLCASRGLAGRAKNIQYFGAGTRLSVL.

This chain uses TRBV5-1 with TRBJ2-7; a possible D gene is TRBD1 (5 bases). V was clipped by 1 base and J by 3 bases, with 14 bases between them. The germline V gene has CDR1 SGHRS and CDR2 YFSETQ. This CDR3 region has 15 residues. CDR3 residues: CASSLSQGVGYEQYF. CDR3 sequence (DNA): TGCGCCAGCAGCTTGTCGCAGGGTGTGGGCTACGAGCAGTACTTC.

The chain has TRBV7-2 and TRBJ2-5; 8 bases match TRBD2. CDR1 is SGHTA and CDR2 is FQGNSA in the germline V gene. The length of the CDR3 is 15 residues. V dropped 2 bases and J dropped 5; count of bases not matched to a gene: 7. This CDR3 reads CASSLRSSGGETQYF. CDR3 nucleotide sequence: TGTGCCAGCAGCTTACGGTCCAGCGGGGGTGAGACCCAGTACTTC.

The chain couples TRBV28 to TRBJ2-4; 7 positions agree with TRBD1. Looked up from germline, CDR1 is MDHEN and CDR2 is SYDVKM. Germline trimming cut 6 bases from V and 6 bases from J; bases unmatched to any gene: 5. The CDR3 runs 13 residues. The CDR3: CASSLGTANIQYF. DNA for the CDR3: TGTGCCAGCAGCCTAGGGACAGCAAACATTCAGTACTTC.